The clone carrying this T cell receptor beta chain was observed a handful of times. V was clipped by 4 bases and J by 6 bases, with 15 bases between them. CDR1 is SNHLY and CDR2 is FYNNEI in the germline V gene. CDR3 size: 14 residues. This sample is drawn from a study of radiation and T cells in renal cell carcinoma. Time point meaning: blood 2 weeks post-SBRT. Documented treatment: 15 Gy SBRT to primary tumor, nephrectomy 4 weeks later. The data were produced by immunoSEQ multiplex PCR, yet TCRdb's version contains in-frame clones alone and is incomplete. The sample records roughly 150,000 clones, over 80% being singletons.

The source of this sequence is a woman in her forties or fifties with renal cell carcinoma. This specimen consisted of blood, obtained from a patient whose treatment included radiotherapy and nephrectomy. The rearrangement links TRBV2 to TRBJ1-1, with a weak D call TRBD1 (5 bases). The CDR3 loop is CASSGGEGVSEAFF. DNA for the CDR3: TGTGCCAGCAGTGGGGGGGAGGGCGTATCTGAAGCTTTCTTT. Variable domain in full (rest from reference TRBV2 and TRBJ1-1): EPEVTQTPSHQVTQMGQEVILRCVPISNHLYFYWYRQILGQKVEFLVSFYNNEISEKSEIFDDQFSVERPDGSNFTLKIRSTKLEDSAMYFCASSGGEGVSEAFFGQGTRLTVV.